A single sample gave rise to the 17 T cell receptor beta chains below, sequenced in a study of OX40 agonist ivuxolimab in advanced cancers. Data came from immunoSEQ multiplex PCR; TCRdb stores just in-frame clones and leaves some out. The data show roughly 50,000 clones, more than 65% seen once. Here the sequenced sample was CD4+ or CD8+ T cells sorted from blood, taken in a trial of the OX40 agonist ivuxolimab. Receptors originate from an adult with an advanced solid tumor such as melanoma, head and neck, liver or kidney cancer.

This clone showed up many times. The chain uses TRBV6-5 and TRBJ1-2, with 11 bases matching TRBD1. CDR1 is MNHEY, CDR2 SVGAGI, per germline. CDR3 length: 16 amino acids. The J segment lost 4 bases and the V segment lost 2 bases, leaving 6 bases of the junction unmatched. Written as DNA, the CDR3 is TGTGCCAGCAGTTACACCCGGACAGGGGGCGGCTATGGCTACACCTTC. Translating gives CASSYTRTGGGYGYTF.

The J gene is TRBJ1-2, the V gene TRBV14; D remains unclear. Germline V CDR1 and CDR2: SGHDN, FVKESK. The CDR3 consists of 13 residues. V gave up 4 bases and J gave up 4 bases, with 10 bases separating them. CDR3 DNA sequence: TGTGCCAGCAGCCCGCACCGGACCTATGGCTACACCTTC. Residues: CASSPHRTYGYTF.

The chain couples TRBV7-2 to TRBJ1-1; D is uncertain. There are 13 residues in the CDR3. Germline V gene data show CDR1 as SGHTA and CDR2 as FQGNSA. V was cut by 3 bases and J by 5 bases, with 10 bases left in between. Here the CDR3 reads CASSLNLVTEAFF. As DNA, the CDR3 is TGTGCCAGCAGCTTGAATCTGGTTACTGAAGCTTTCTTT.

The chain carries TRBV7-9 and TRBJ2-1, with 7 bases aligning to TRBD2. From germline, CDR1 is SEHNR and CDR2 FQNEAQ (reference sequence). This CDR3 contains 12 residues. V lost 5 bases and J lost 13; bases outside the gene matches: 8. CDR3 residues: CASSLTSPGQFF. The CDR3 DNA sequence: TGTGCCAGCAGCCTGACTAGCCCGGGACAGTTCTTC.

For the CDR3, the DNA is TGTGCCAGTACGGGTAGCGGGAGCTACAATGAGCAGTTCTTC. Translated: CASTGSGSYNEQFF. The gene calls are TRBV19 and TRBJ2-1; TRBD2 agrees at 9 bases. The CDR3 covers 14 residues. With V trimmed by 7 bases and J by 3 bases, 4 bases remained unmatched. In germline, CDR1 is LNHDA, CDR2 SQIVND (reference sequence). The variable domain in full, with the rest retrieved from reference TRBV19 and TRBJ2-1, is DGGITQSPKYLFRKEGQNVTLSCEQNLNHDAMYWYRQDPGQGLRLIYYSQIVNDFQKGDIAEGYSVSREKKESFPLTVTSAQKNPTAFYLCASTGSGSYNEQFFGPGTRLTVL.

The chain is built from TRBV6-6 and TRBJ2-7; D is unclear. The CDR3 is made up of 11 amino acids. CDR1 is MNHNY and CDR2 is SVGAGI in the germline V gene (reference sequence). Trimming left V 5 bases short and J 4 bases short, with 6 bases between. The CDR3 nucleotides are TGTGCCAGCAGTACCACATACGAGCAGTACTTC. Protein product: CASSTTYEQYF.

The chain couples TRBV28 to TRBJ1-5, with D possibly being TRBD1 (6 bases). Germline V CDR1 and CDR2: MDHEN, SYDVKM. Deletions cut 5 bases from V and 11 bases from J, with 22 bases between. The CDR3 extends over 15 amino acids. CDR3 nucleotides: TGTGCCAGCAGTCCCCTGGGGTCGCCAGGGGTGGCCCAGCATTTT. It yields the protein CASSPLGSPGVAQHF.

The chain has TRBV20-1 and TRBJ1-5; perhaps TRBD1 as D (5 bases). Germline assignment: CDR1 DFQATT and CDR2 SNEGSKA (reference sequence). The CDR3 has 11 amino acids. V shed 3 bases and J shed 6 bases, with 6 bases lying between them. The CDR3 loop is CSASGGQPQHF. DNA of the CDR3: TGCAGTGCTAGCGGGGGTCAGCCCCAGCATTTT.

CDR3 residues: CASTLGNGNQPQHF. As DNA, the CDR3 is TGTGCCAGCACGTTGGGAAACGGCAATCAGCCCCAGCATTTT. J is TRBJ1-5 and V is TRBV6-1, with D uncertain. V lost 7 bases and J 2 bases, leaving 12 bases between the germline ends. Germline loops: CDR1 MNHNS, CDR2 SASEGT. The length of the CDR3 is 14 residues.

The chain recombines TRBV7-9 with TRBJ2-3; the D is unclear. The CDR3 runs to 14 residues. The germline V gene encodes CDR1 SEHNR and CDR2 FQNEAQ (reference sequence). The V and J ends lost 1 base and 0 bases respectively, with 5 bases between them. The CDR3 region is CASSLDTSTDTQYF. The CDR3 nucleotides are TGTGCCAGCAGCTTAGACACGAGCACAGATACGCAGTATTTT.

By sample share, this clone is medium-sized. The V and J genes are TRBV6-1 and TRBJ1-3, with no clear D. The V gene lost 2 bases and the J gene lost 0 bases, with 5 bases spanning the gap. Germline loops: CDR1 MNHNS, CDR2 SASEGT. The CDR3 is 14 residues long. Here the CDR3 DNA reads TGTGCCAGCAGTGAAAGAGGCTCTGGAAACACCATATATTTT. This sequence encodes CASSERGSGNTIYF.

V and J are TRBV4-3 and TRBJ1-1; a possible D gene is TRBD1 (6 bases). Germline V gives CDR1 LGHNA, CDR2 YSLEER. Between the trimmed V and J ends, which lost 4 bases and 5 bases, there was a span of 17 bases. This CDR3 comprises 15 residues. Here the CDR3 reads CASSRDGQWGTEAFF. The CDR3 nucleotides are TGCGCCAGCAGCCGAGATGGACAGTGGGGGACTGAAGCTTTCTTT.

The V and J genes are TRBV29-1 and TRBJ1-1; 8 bases fit TRBD1. Per the germline V gene, CDR1 is SQVTM and CDR2 is ANQGSEA. V trimming: 7 bases; J trimming: 1 base; junction bases outside the gene matches: 5. CDR3 size: 13 residues. The CDR3 reads CSGLGQGNTEAFF. The CDR3 DNA follows: TGCAGCGGGCTCGGACAGGGGAACACTGAAGCTTTCTTT.

The chain carries TRBV7-9 and TRBJ2-5; D unresolved. The J call may be in error: the DNA end matches TRBJ2-7 better. The germline CDR1 and CDR2 sequences are SEHNR and FQNEAQ (reference sequence). The CDR3 has 13 amino acids. The CDR3 reads CASSLLDRTEQYF. CDR3 coding DNA: TGTGCCAGCAGCTTATTGGACCGCACCGAGCAGTACTTC.

This clone occurred once. This chain connects TRBV5-8 to TRBJ2-1; D ambiguous. The V end was cut by 0 bases, the J end by 8 bases, with 9 bases between. This CDR3 is 13 amino acids long. CDR1 is SGHTS and CDR2 is YDEGEE in the germline V gene. CDR3 residues: CASSLVVGHEQFF. The CDR3 DNA is TGTGCCAGCAGCTTGGTCGTGGGCCATGAGCAGTTCTTC. The full variable domain, in which reference TRBV5-8 and TRBJ2-1 provide the parts outside the CDR3, is EAGVTQSPTHLIKTRGQQATLRCSPISGHTSVYWYQQALGLGLQFLLWYDEGEERNRGNFPPRFSGRQFPNYSSELNVNALELEDSALYLCASSLVVGHEQFFGPGTRLTVL.

The chain combines TRBV6-4 with TRBJ2-3; D is perhaps TRBD1 (5 bases). Germline lookup yields CDR1 MRHNA and CDR2 SNTAGT. The CDR3 covers 14 residues. Trimming left V 7 bases short and J 4 bases short, with 15 bases between. CDR3 sequence reads: CASKKQGSADTQYF. The CDR3, as DNA: TGTGCCAGCAAAAAGCAGGGTTCGGCAGATACGCAGTATTTT.

The chain uses TRBV29-1 and TRBJ2-5; no clear D gene. Germline CDR1 reads SQVTM; CDR2 reads ANQGSEA. V dropped 5 bases and J dropped 1 base, with 8 bases sitting between them. The CDR3 is 12 residues long. CDR3 sequence reads: CSVLVTQETQYF. CDR3 coding DNA: TGCAGCGTTCTGGTAACCCAAGAGACCCAGTACTTC.